The 20 T cell receptor beta chains given below trace back to one sample, sequenced in a study of blood T cell repertoires in COVID-19. Method: immunoSEQ multiplex PCR; TCRdb's copy keeps in-frame clones and lacks some. Of 85,000 to 110,000 clones listed, about 80% were seen once; the top ten hold around 13%. The sequenced sample was peripheral blood. These receptors came from a human donor in a cohort sampled during active or convalescent COVID-19.

The rearrangement uses TRBV5-6 and TRBJ1-1; D is ambiguous. The length of the CDR3 is 14 residues. V lost 5 bases, J lost 5 bases, and 16 bases lay in between. The germline gives CDR1 SGHDT, CDR2 YYEEEE. The CDR3 protein is CASRLAGRGTEAFF. CDR3 DNA: TGTGCCAGCAGGCTAGCCGGGCGAGGGACTGAAGCTTTCTTT.

The chain is built from TRBV11-3 and TRBJ1-2; 8 bases agree with TRBD1. The CDR3 runs 14 residues. J was trimmed by 8 bases and V by 5 bases; bases with no gene match: 10. Germline V gene data show CDR1 as SGHNT and CDR2 as YENEEA. The CDR3 DNA reads as TGTGCCAGCAGCCTGGGACAGGCCCTCGGGGGCTACACCTTC. It specifies CASSLGQALGGYTF. Full variable domain (missing parts from reference TRBV11-3 and TRBJ1-2): EAGVVQSPRYKIIEKKQPVAFWCNPISGHNTLYWYLQNLGQGPELLIRYENEEAVDDSQLPKDRFSAERLKGVDSTLKIQPAELGDSAVYLCASSLGQALGGYTFGSGTRLTVV.

The chain combines TRBV5-1 with TRBJ1-1; 7 positions match TRBD1. CDR3 length equals 16 residues. Unmatched junction bases numbered 17, after V lost 4 bases and J lost 8 bases. Germline V gives CDR1 SGHRS, CDR2 YFSETQ. The CDR3, as DNA: TGCGCCAGCAGCCTAAAGTTTGCTGACAGGGTTGGAGAAGCTTTCTTT. Protein sequence: CASSLKFADRVGEAFF.

The chain uses TRBV7-8 and TRBJ2-3, with 7 bases aligning to TRBD1. Trimming at V came to 4 bases and at J to 2 bases, leaving 6 bases not matched to a gene. CDR3 length: 15 amino acids. In germline, CDR1 is SGHVS, CDR2 FQNEAQ. In nucleotides, the CDR3 is TGTGCCAGCAGCTCGGACAGGTTAAACACAGATACGCAGTATTTT. It translates to CASSSDRLNTDTQYF.

The chain employs TRBV3-1 (or the pseudogene TRBV3-2) and TRBJ2-7, with TRBD1 matching 9 bases. The CDR3 totals 15 residues. The trim removed 4 bases at V and 6 bases at J, leaving 10 bases unmatched. In germline, CDR1 is LGHDT, CDR2 YNNKEL (reference sequence). CDR3 in DNA: TGTGCCAGCAGCCGGGGGGACAGGGTTTCCGGCGAGCAGTACTTC. Encoded protein: CASSRGDRVSGEQYF.

The chain joins TRBV10-3 to TRBJ1-4; D is unresolved. The germline V gene has CDR1 ENHRY and CDR2 SYGVKD. Trimming removed 11 bases at V and 0 bases at J, with 13 bases between. CDR3 length: 14 residues. CDR3 in DNA: TGTGCCGCGAGGAGCGAAACAACTAATGAAAAACTGTTTTTT. It is translated as CAARSETTNEKLFF.

The chain combines TRBV6-5 with TRBJ2-5; 8 nucleotides align to TRBD1. J lost 2 bases, V lost 2 bases, and 4 bases had no gene match. In germline, CDR1 is MNHEY, CDR2 SVGAGI. CDR3 length: 15 amino acids. For the CDR3, the DNA is TGTGCCAGCAGTTACACCGGGACAGGACAAGAGACCCAGTACTTC. It yields the protein CASSYTGTGQETQYF.

Worth noting for this clone: At the DNA level, this CDR3 is encoded by other sequences in the same sample as well. The J gene is TRBJ1-1, the V gene TRBV6-5; 7 bases fit TRBD1. Germline values: CDR1 MNHEY, CDR2 SVGAGI. This CDR3 region has 13 residues. Trimming at V came to 6 bases and at J to 1 base, leaving 2 bases not matched to a gene. In DNA, the CDR3 is TGTGCCAGCAGAGACAGGGAGAACACTGAAGCTTTCTTT. Its protein is CASRDRENTEAFF.

DNA for the CDR3: TGTGCCACCAGTGACCCTTTACTCGGGGGCCAGTACTTC. Protein sequence: CATSDPLLGGQYF. V is TRBV24-1 and J is TRBJ2-5; possible D gene TRBD2, 6 bases. The ends were cut back, 4 bases at V and 10 bases at J, with 15 bases in the middle. This CDR3 contains 13 residues. The germline CDR1 and CDR2 sequences are KGHDR and SFDVKD.

This sequence joins TRBV13 and TRBJ2-3, with 7 bases aligning to TRBD2. Trimming cost V 3 bases and J 4 bases; bases outside gene matches: 7. CDR1 is PRHDT and CDR2 is FYEKMQ in the germline V gene (reference sequence). The CDR3 is made up of 15 amino acids. CDR3 DNA sequence: TGTGCCAGCAGCTTCGAGCGGGGTTTGGCAGATACGCAGTATTTT. Amino acids: CASSFERGLADTQYF. The whole variable domain, remainder taken from reference TRBV13 and TRBJ2-3, is AAGVIQSPRHLIKEKRETATLKCYPIPRHDTVYWYQQGPGQDPQFLISFYEKMQSDKGSIPDRFSAQQFSDYHSELNMSSLELGDSALYFCASSFERGLADTQYFGPGTRLTVL.

In this sample, this clone turned up once. This chain links TRBV27 with TRBJ1-3; D is possibly TRBD1 (5 bases). The CDR3 is made up of 15 amino acids. V lost 3 bases, J lost 4 bases, and 13 bases lay in between. Germline CDR1 is MNHEY and CDR2 is SMNVEV (reference sequence). DNA for the CDR3: TGTGCCAGCAGTTTTTCCCAGGGTATCGGAAACACCATATATTTT. Its translation is CASSFSQGIGNTIYF.

The chain joins TRBV14 to TRBJ1-1; 7 bases line up with TRBD1. The CDR3 spans 14 residues. Germline CDR1 and CDR2: SGHDN and FVKESK. The V gene end was trimmed by 4 bases and the J gene end by 1 base; junction bases not matched to a gene: 3. The CDR3 spells CASSRGGWNTEAFF. Here the CDR3 DNA reads TGTGCCAGCAGCCGAGGGGGCTGGAACACTGAAGCTTTCTTT.

The J gene is TRBJ1-4, the V gene TRBV18, with 7 nucleotides matching TRBD1. Germline CDR1 and CDR2: KGHSH and LQKENI. This CDR3 is 14 amino acids long. J gave up 8 bases and V 6 bases, and 9 bases lay outside the gene matches. This CDR3 reads CASSSRGMDEKLFF. CDR3 DNA sequence: TGTGCCAGCTCCAGCAGGGGGATGGACGAAAAACTGTTTTTT.

The chain's CDR3 is CASSRHRPLGGYTF. CDR3 nucleotide sequence: TGTGCCAGCAGTAGGCACAGGCCCCTCGGTGGCTACACCTTC. This chain uses TRBV7-2 with TRBJ1-2, with TRBD1 as a possible D gene (5 bases). This CDR3 region has 14 residues. V lost 6 bases to trimming and J lost 7 bases, with 18 bases between them. Germline assignment: CDR1 SGHTA and CDR2 FQGNSA.

This chain uses TRBV28 with TRBJ1-3; 8 bases fit TRBD1. Germline-derived CDR1 and CDR2 are MDHEN and SYDVKM. The CDR3 loop spans 15 amino acids. The V gene end was trimmed by 6 bases and the J gene end by 2 bases; junction bases not matched to a gene: 6. The CDR3, as DNA: TGTGCCAGCAGGGGATCGGACAGGGCTGGAAACACCATATATTTT. As protein: CASRGSDRAGNTIYF. The full variable domain, with the rest looked up from reference TRBV28 and TRBJ1-3, is DVKVTQSSRYLVKRTGEKVFLECVQDMDHENMFWYRQDPGLGLRLIYFSYDVKMKEKGDIPEGYSVSREKKERFSLILESASTNQTSMYLCASRGSDRAGNTIYFGEGSWLTVV.

The chain combines TRBV7-3 with TRBJ2-5; 9 positions match TRBD2. V lost 4 bases, J lost 2 bases, and 8 bases stayed unmatched. The CDR3 loop spans 16 amino acids. Looked up from germline, CDR1 is SGHTA and CDR2 is FQGTGA. The CDR3 nucleotides are TGTGCCAGCAGCTCCGCGCCTGCGGGGGGGCAAGAGACCCAGTACTTC. Protein: CASSSAPAGGQETQYF.

The chain has TRBV6-5 and TRBJ1-4, with D possibly matching TRBD1 (5 bases). Germline V CDR1 and CDR2: MNHEY, SVGAGI. The CDR3 runs 14 residues. Trimming removed 6 bases at V and 4 bases at J, with 12 bases between. The CDR3 nucleotides are TGTGCCAGCAGCGAGAGACAGTTTAATGAAAAACTGTTTTTT. It specifies CASSERQFNEKLFF.

The chain links TRBV6-1 to TRBJ1-5; 11 positions match TRBD1. Trimming removed 2 bases from V and 6 bases from J; junction bases left unmatched: 12. The CDR3 has 18 residues. Germline V gene data show CDR1 as MNHNS and CDR2 as SASEGT. CDR3 nucleotide sequence: TGTGCCAGCAGTGAATTTGGACAGGGGGCTCAGAGCCGTCAGCCCCAGCATTTT. This encodes CASSEFGQGAQSRQPQHF.

V is TRBV5-1 and J is TRBJ1-1; D unclear. The CDR3 consists of 14 residues. Germline assignment: CDR1 SGHRS and CDR2 YFSETQ. Trimming left V 4 bases short and J 3 bases short, with 13 bases between. The CDR3: CASSTEAFYTEAFF. In DNA form, the CDR3 reads TGCGCCAGCAGCACCGAGGCCTTCTACACTGAAGCTTTCTTT.

This clone was seen only once. The chain links TRBV3-1 (or the pseudogene TRBV3-2) to TRBJ2-3; 10 bases align to TRBD2. After removal of 4 bases from V and 9 bases from J, the junction contained 7 bases not matched to a gene. CDR1 is LGHDT, CDR2 YNNKEL, per germline (reference sequence). The CDR3 has 14 residues. The DNA of the CDR3 is TGTGCCAGCAGCCCCTCGAGCGGGGGGGCGACGCAGTATTTT. This codes for CASSPSSGGATQYF.